These 19 T cell receptor beta chains came from one sample sequenced in a study of cytomegalovirus exposure and HLA in healthy donors. The PCR ran on 60 Vbeta and 13 Jbeta primers. Method: immunoSEQ multiplex PCR; TCRdb's copy keeps in-frame clones and lacks some. This sample contains approximately 100,000 clones. Material: PBMCs. The receptors stem from a middle-aged man in good health and CMV-seronegative.

J is TRBJ2-7 and V is TRBV6-1, with a tentative D call TRBD1 (6 bases). From germline, CDR1 is MNHNS and CDR2 SASEGT. The length of the CDR3 is 16 residues. Between the trimmed V and J ends, which lost 3 bases and 0 bases, there was a span of 15 bases. The CDR3 nucleotides read TGTGCCAGCAGTGACCCGGGGCAGGGGTCCTCCTACGAGCAGTACTTC. Encoded protein: CASSDPGQGSSYEQYF.

The V call is TRBV30, the J call TRBJ2-1; TRBD1 matches at 7 bases. Germline assignment: CDR1 GTSNPN and CDR2 SVGIG (reference sequence). J was trimmed by 0 bases and V by 1 base; bases with no gene match: 3. The CDR3 spans 15 residues. The CDR3 coding sequence is TGTGCCTGGAGTGACTGGGACAGCTCCTACAATGAGCAGTTCTTC. Its translation is CAWSDWDSSYNEQFF.

This rearrangement joins TRBV7-2 to TRBJ2-3, with D perhaps matching TRBD2 (5 bases). V was pared by 5 bases and J by 1 base, with 13 bases between. Germline-derived CDR1 and CDR2 are SGHTA and FQGNSA. This CDR3 has 15 residues. CDR3 sequence (DNA): TGTGCCAGCAGCCGCGAGTCCGGGGGCACAGATACGCAGTATTTT. This translates into CASSRESGGTDTQYF.

The chain is built from TRBV18 and TRBJ1-2; D might be TRBD1 (5 bases). Trimming stripped 3 bases from V and 5 bases from J, with 16 bases between. The CDR3 length is 15 residues. Germline assignment: CDR1 KGHSH and CDR2 LQKENI. CDR3 coding DNA: TGTGCCAGCTCACCGAGAAGGGGCGCTAGGTATGGCTACACCTTC. Its protein product is CASSPRRGARYGYTF.

The rearrangement uses TRBV2 and TRBJ1-2; TRBD1 agrees at 7 bases. V trimming: 6 bases; J trimming: 8 bases; junction bases outside the gene matches: 21. Germline V gives CDR1 SNHLY, CDR2 FYNNEI. The CDR3 contains 17 residues. CDR3 coding DNA: TGTGCCAGCAGAGACTCGGGACAGCCGTATGCGGCTATCGGCTACACCTTC. Amino acids: CASRDSGQPYAAIGYTF.

The V and J genes are TRBV6-1 and TRBJ2-1, with unresolved D. The ends were cut back, 7 bases at V and 7 bases at J, with 8 bases in the middle. This CDR3 spans 11 amino acids. CDR1 is MNHNS and CDR2 is SASEGT in the germline V gene. The CDR3 reads CASTVSNEQFF. Here the CDR3 DNA reads TGTGCCAGCACTGTTTCGAATGAGCAGTTCTTC.

The chain employs TRBV6-1 and TRBJ1-4, with a tentative D call TRBD1 (5 bases). Deletions cut 10 bases from V and 1 base from J, with 13 bases between. The CDR3 has 14 amino acids. Germline V gene sequence: CDR1 MNHNS, CDR2 SASEGT. The CDR3 protein is CATQAGGTNEKLFF. CDR3 in DNA: TGTGCCACCCAGGCGGGGGGAACTAATGAAAAACTGTTTTTT.

The chain recombines TRBV27 with TRBJ2-5, with a possible D match to TRBD1 (6 bases). The CDR3 has 15 residues. Deletions cut 6 bases from V and 1 base from J, with 15 bases between. CDR1 is MNHEY and CDR2 is SMNVEV in the germline V gene (reference sequence). In DNA form, the CDR3 reads TGTGCCAGCAGCAACTCCGGGACAACCCAAGAGACCCAGTACTTC. Translation gives CASSNSGTTQETQYF.

The genes are TRBV5-1 and TRBJ2-5; 11 bases match TRBD1. The CDR3 has 14 amino acids. The ends lost 4 bases at V and 5 bases at J; junction bases unmatched: 4. Germline V CDR1 and CDR2: SGHRS, YFSETQ. The CDR3 region has the DNA TGCGCCAGCAGCAGGACAGGGGGCGAGGAGACCCAGTACTTC. It is translated as CASSRTGGEETQYF.

This chain joins TRBV6-5 and TRBJ2-2; 7 positions agree with TRBD2. Losses at the gene ends were 6 bases for V and 2 bases for J; bases not matched to a gene: 6. In germline, CDR1 is MNHEY, CDR2 SVGAGI. The CDR3 sequence is 15 residues long. DNA for the CDR3: TGTGCCAGCAGCATGAGCGGGGCTAACACCGGGGAGCTGTTTTTT. Translating it yields CASSMSGANTGELFF.

The chain couples TRBV19 to TRBJ1-5; D may be TRBD1 (6 bases). The CDR3 is made up of 15 amino acids. Germline V gene lookup returns CDR1 LNHDA and CDR2 SQIVND (reference sequence). The V and J ends lost 2 bases and 6 bases respectively, with 14 bases between them. Here the CDR3 DNA reads TGTGCCAGTAGTATACAGGGGCGATTGGGTCAGCCCCAGCATTTT. Translation: CASSIQGRLGQPQHF. Together with reference TRBV19 and TRBJ1-5, the CDR3 gives the full variable domain: DGGITQSPKYLFRKEGQNVTLSCEQNLNHDAMYWYRQDPGQGLRLIYYSQIVNDFQKGDIAEGYSVSREKKESFPLTVTSAQKNPTAFYLCASSIQGRLGQPQHFGDGTRLSIL.

V is TRBV18 and J is TRBJ2-3; possible D gene TRBD1, 6 bases. V dropped 3 bases and J dropped 3 bases, with 10 bases sitting between them. CDR1 KGHSH and CDR2 LQKENI come from the germline V gene. This CDR3 has 14 residues. The CDR3 DNA sequence: TGTGCCAGCTCACCTCAGGGGAAGACAGATACGCAGTATTTT. This translates into CASSPQGKTDTQYF.

CDR3 protein: CASSSGTGENYGYTF. CDR3 DNA: TGTGCCAGCAGTTCCGGGACAGGGGAGAACTATGGCTACACCTTC. V usage is TRBV27 and J usage is TRBJ1-2; 10 positions match TRBD1. Germline V gene sequence: CDR1 MNHEY, CDR2 SMNVEV (reference sequence). The CDR3 extends over 15 amino acids. Trimming took 4 bases from V and 2 from J; bases not matched to a gene: 4.

This chain links TRBV4-1 with TRBJ1-1; TRBD1 agrees at 8 bases. In germline, CDR1 is MGHRA, CDR2 YSYEKL. The J segment lost 5 bases and the V segment lost 1 base, leaving 6 bases of the junction unmatched. The CDR3 has 15 residues. CDR3 amino acids: CASSQVDRGGTEAFF. CDR3 nucleotides: TGCGCCAGCAGCCAAGTAGACAGGGGAGGTACTGAAGCTTTCTTT.

V gene TRBV19 combines with J gene TRBJ1-5; D gene unclear. CDR3 size: 15 residues. The germline V gene has CDR1 LNHDA and CDR2 SQIVND (reference sequence). V lost 0 bases and J lost 1, with 7 bases in between. The CDR3 sequence: CASSIDGSSNQPQHF. Here the CDR3 DNA reads TGTGCCAGTAGTATAGACGGGTCGAGCAATCAGCCCCAGCATTTT.

The chain has TRBV6-6 and TRBJ2-1; the D gene is possibly TRBD2 (6 bases). Trimming took 8 bases from V and 4 from J, leaving 9 bases between them. The germline CDR1 and CDR2 sequences are MNHNY and SVGAGI (reference sequence). The length of the CDR3 is 12 residues. CDR3 amino acids: CASGGRYNEQFF. The DNA of the CDR3 is TGTGCCAGCGGGGGGAGGTACAATGAGCAGTTCTTC.

The CDR3 protein is CASSLFGVTAGNTIYF. The CDR3 bases are TGCGCCAGCAGCTTATTCGGGGTAACGGCTGGAAACACCATATATTTT. The chain joins TRBV5-1 to TRBJ1-3; D uncertain. Germline assignment: CDR1 SGHRS and CDR2 YFSETQ. Trimming removed 2 bases from V and 2 bases from J, with 14 bases in between. CDR3 size: 16 residues.

This chain links TRBV4-1 with TRBJ2-2; possible D gene TRBD2, 5 bases. V was trimmed by 0 bases and J by 7 bases, leaving 18 bases between them. CDR1 and CDR2 from the germline V gene are MGHRA and YSYEKL. The CDR3 loop spans 17 amino acids. The DNA of the CDR3 is TGCGCCAGCAGCCAAGATCGAGTACGAGGGCCCATCGGGGAGCTGTTTTTT. Translated, it gives CASSQDRVRGPIGELFF.

The rearrangement uses TRBV5-1 and TRBJ1-1; D gene ambiguous. This CDR3 has 14 amino acids. V lost 0 bases and J lost 0, with 6 bases in between. Germline V gene sequence: CDR1 SGHRS, CDR2 YFSETQ. CDR3 in DNA: TGCGCCAGCAGCTTGGACCCTATGAACACTGAAGCTTTCTTT. It specifies CASSLDPMNTEAFF. Variable domain in full (rest from reference TRBV5-1 and TRBJ1-1): KAGVTQTPRYLIKTRGQQVTLSCSPISGHRSVSWYQQTPGQGLQFLFEYFSETQRNKGNFPGRFSGRQFSNSRSEMNVSTLELGDSALYLCASSLDPMNTEAFFGQGTRLTVV.